This T cell receptor (beta chain) is drawn from a study of blood T cell repertoires in COVID-19. The V segment lost 0 bases and the J segment 2 bases; nucleotides outside the gene matches: 12. Per the germline V gene, CDR1 is MGHRA and CDR2 is YSYEKL. CDR3 size: 18 residues. This table comes from immunoSEQ multiplex PCR, and its TCRdb copy is limited to in-frame clones, with some not included. The sample shows some 200,000 clones, roughly 85% of them seen only once. The sequenced sample consisted of peripheral blood. The receptor's source is a woman aged 65 to 85 with COVID-19, enrolled during active disease. The chain combines TRBV4-1 with TRBJ1-2; the match to TRBD1 covers 7 bases. CDR3 amino acids: CASSQDRGGNEVNYGYTF. The CDR3 DNA sequence: TGCGCCAGCAGCCAAGATAGAGGGGGCAACGAAGTAAACTATGGCTACACCTTC.